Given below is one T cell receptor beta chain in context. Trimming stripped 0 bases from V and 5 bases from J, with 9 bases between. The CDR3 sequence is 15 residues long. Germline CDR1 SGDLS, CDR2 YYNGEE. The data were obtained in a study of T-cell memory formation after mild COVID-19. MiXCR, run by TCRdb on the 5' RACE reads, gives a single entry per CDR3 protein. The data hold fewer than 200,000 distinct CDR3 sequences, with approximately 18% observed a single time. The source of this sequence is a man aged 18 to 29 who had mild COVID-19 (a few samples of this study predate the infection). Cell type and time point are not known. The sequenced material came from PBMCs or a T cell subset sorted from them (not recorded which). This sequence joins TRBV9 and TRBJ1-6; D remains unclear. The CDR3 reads CASSVEAQDNSPLHF. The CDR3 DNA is TGTGCCAGCAGCGTAGAAGCCCAGGATAATTCACCCCTCCACTTT.